The 7 T cell receptor beta chains in this list originate from one sample, sequenced in a study of CD8 T cells in Susac syndrome. Random hexamers primed reverse transcription of about 0.45 to 1 ug RNA. One entry per CDR3 protein results from TCRdb running MiXCR on the immunoSEQ multiplex PCR reads. The sample has about 180,000 distinct CDR3 sequences, 80% to 95% seen once. Specimen: CD4+ T cells from PBMCs. These receptors were collected from a human donor with multiple sclerosis.

The rearrangement links TRBV2 to TRBJ2-3; 9 bases agree with TRBD2. The J segment lost 4 bases and the V segment lost 6 bases, leaving 5 bases of the junction unmatched. The length of the CDR3 is 14 residues. Germline V lookup: CDR1 SNHLY, CDR2 FYNNEI. CDR3 region: CASRRTSDADTQYF. The CDR3 nucleotides read TGTGCCAGCAGGCGGACTAGCGATGCAGATACGCAGTATTTT.

The chain carries TRBV23-1 and TRBJ1-2, with D hard to call. TRBV23-1 is an ORF, and what it does is uncertain. The CDR3 is made up of 14 amino acids. V lost 3 bases, J lost 12 bases, and 20 bases lay in between. For the CDR3, the DNA is TGCGCCAGCAGTCACCTCGGGCGTTTCAATTTCCACACCTTC. Translated, it gives CASSHLGRFNFHTF.

The V gene is TRBV11-2, the J gene TRBJ2-7; D may be TRBD1 (6 bases). Trimming took off 5 bases at V and 0 bases at J, with 14 bases between the two ends. This CDR3 comprises 15 residues. The germline V gene encodes CDR1 SGHAT and CDR2 FQNNGV. The CDR3 DNA is TGTGCCAGCAGCCTTAACAGGGACATCTCCTACGAGCAGTACTTC. This encodes CASSLNRDISYEQYF. The complete variable domain, with remaining parts taken from reference TRBV11-2 and TRBJ2-7, reads EAGVAQSPRYKIIEKRQSVAFWCNPISGHATLYWYQQILGQGPKLLIQFQNNGVVDDSQLPKDRFSAERLKGVDSTLKIQPAKLEDSAVYLCASSLNRDISYEQYFGPGTRLTVT.

The V gene is TRBV4-3, the J gene TRBJ1-2; maybe TRBD1 (5 bases). Germline assignment: CDR1 LGHNA and CDR2 YSLEER. The CDR3 is made up of 14 amino acids. Trimming took 0 bases from V and 4 from J, leaving 9 bases between them. Written as DNA, the CDR3 is TGCGCCAGCAGCCAAGACGGCAGGGTCTATGGCTACACCTTC. Residues: CASSQDGRVYGYTF.

The chain has TRBV10-3 and TRBJ2-7, with 9 nucleotides matching TRBD1. With V trimmed by 6 bases and J by 7 bases, 10 bases remained unmatched. CDR1 and CDR2 from the germline V gene are ENHRY and SYGVKD. The CDR3 has 14 amino acids. The CDR3 DNA reads TGTGCCATCAGGGACTCACAGGGGGCAGAAGAGCAGTACTTC. Encoded protein: CAIRDSQGAEEQYF.

This rearrangement joins TRBV28 to TRBJ1-1; no clear D gene. Germline CDR1 reads MDHEN; CDR2 reads SYDVKM. CDR3 length: 15 residues. V lost 4 bases and J lost 5, with 17 bases in between. CDR3 nucleotide sequence: TGTGCCAGCAGTTCTCCCCGCAACCCCCGTACTGAAGCTTTCTTT. This translates into CASSSPRNPRTEAFF. Variable domain in full (rest from reference TRBV28 and TRBJ1-1): DVKVTQSSRYLVKRTGEKVFLECVQDMDHENMFWYRQDPGLGLRLIYFSYDVKMKEKGDIPEGYSVSREKKERFSLILESASTNQTSMYLCASSSPRNPRTEAFFGQGTRLTVV.

The rearrangement uses TRBV5-1 and TRBJ1-1; 8 bases agree with TRBD1. Germline assignment: CDR1 SGHRS and CDR2 YFSETQ. The CDR3 consists of 14 residues. The V gene end was trimmed by 4 bases and the J gene end by 4 bases; junction bases not matched to a gene: 6. CDR3 nucleotides: TGCGCCAGCAGCCCAACAACAGGGGGCACTGAAGCTTTCTTT. This sequence encodes CASSPTTGGTEAFF.